This TCR beta chain was recorded in a study of monozygotic twins with inflammatory bowel disease. Germline V lookup: CDR1 PRHDT, CDR2 FYEKMQ (reference sequence). CDR3 length: 12 amino acids. No DNA is given; TCRdb re-called the 5' RACE reads and lists each CDR3 protein once. The sample holds around 450,000 distinct CDR3 sequences. A remark on this clonotype: What it binds is unknown.

Study outcomes and limitations: Among twins, concordant and discordant pairs did not differ in repertoire similarity, possibly from limited power. Support for any single strong IBD-associated signal or clonotype was not found. Relative clonotype sharing with others was diminished in IBD patients versus healthy twins, particularly with disease activity. The data offered no way to tell different T cell subtypes apart.

Sequenced sample: blood. The V gene is TRBV13, the J gene TRBJ1-2. The clonotype originates from a human donor with ulcerative colitis or Crohn's disease, or a healthy co-twin of an affected twin (not recorded which). This CDR3 reads CASTKLGLGYTF.